This is a list of T cell receptor beta chains from one sample in a study of response to subunit inactivated influenza vaccine. TCRdb itself ran the RT-PCR reads through MiXCR, one entry per CDR3 protein. The sample holds around 480,000 distinct CDR3 sequences, about a tenth seen once. The sample here was PBMCs from blood, taken 40 to 50 days after vaccination. The receptors stem from a man in his fifties who received an inactivated influenza vaccine. CDR3s include the opening cysteine and the closing phenylalanine or tryptophan. The order of the fields is V gene, clone size, J gene, D gene, CDR3 protein, CDR3 DNA. D genes are given only for firm matches. The listing skips clone size in some rows; elsewhere it reads once, few, many or a size class.

TRBV12-3/TRBV12-4	many	TRBJ2-1	-	CASSWSSYNEQFF	TGTGCCAGCAGTTGGAGCTCCTACAATGAGCAGTTCTTC
TRBV7-8	many	TRBJ2-3	TRBD2	CASSFQAGGGTDTQYF	TGTGCCAGCAGCTTCCAAGCGGGAGGCGGCACAGATACGCAGTATTTT
TRBV5-1	few	TRBJ1-5	-	CASSLGETQPQHF	TGCGCCAGCAGCTTGGGAGAGACTCAGCCCCAGCATTTT
TRBV10-3	-	TRBJ2-7	-	CAISGADLSSYEQYF	TGTGCCATCAGTGGAGCGGACCTCAGCTCCTACGAGCAGTACTTC
TRBV30	-	TRBJ1-6	TRBD1	CARTGTVGSPLHF	TGTGCCAGAACCGGGACAGTCGGGTCACCCCTCCACTTT
TRBV5-1	few	TRBJ2-4	-	CASSIRAVSAKNIQYF	TGCGCCAGCAGCATTAGAGCTGTCTCGGCCAAAAACATTCAGTACTTC
TRBV6-5	few	TRBJ1-2	-	CASSSAQWRYTF	TGTGCCAGCAGCTCTGCCCAGTGGCGCTACACCTTC
TRBV5-6	many	TRBJ2-1	-	CASSPGTYEQFF	TGTGCCAGCAGCCCGGGTACGTACGAGCAGTTCTTC
TRBV20-1	-	TRBJ2-5	-	CSALPSQETQYF	TGCAGTGCGCTTCCCTCCCAAGAGACCCAGTACTTC
TRBV5-1	-	TRBJ1-4	-	CASGSSGATNEKLFF	TGCGCCAGCGGATCTTCGGGAGCAACTAATGAAAAACTGTTTTTT
TRBV20-1	many	TRBJ2-3	-	CSATGARTDTQYF	TGCAGTGCTACGGGGGCGAGGACAGATACGCAGTATTTT
TRBV20-1	-	TRBJ1-5	TRBD1	CSAADRGNKPQHF	TGCAGTGCCGCGGACAGGGGCAATAAGCCCCAGCATTTT
TRBV5-1	few	TRBJ2-3	TRBD2	CATQLAGGLEDTQYF	TGCGCCACCCAACTAGCGGGAGGGCTGGAAGATACGCAGTATTTT
TRBV12-3/TRBV12-4	many	TRBJ1-2	-	CASSLSPLAANYGYTF	TGTGCCAGCAGTTTAAGCCCATTGGCAGCTAACTATGGCTACACCTTC
TRBV5-1	few	TRBJ2-5	TRBD1	CASRMDRGFQYF	TGCGCCAGCAGGATGGACAGGGGGTTCCAGTACTTC
TRBV4-3	few	TRBJ2-1	-	CASSQVRTWEQFF	TGCGCCAGCAGCCAAGTAAGGACTTGGGAGCAGTTCTTC
TRBV4-2	few	TRBJ2-7	-	CASSQGPTISYEQYF	TGTGCCAGCAGCCAAGGACCGACTATCTCCTACGAGCAGTACTTC
TRBV28	few	TRBJ2-3	-	CASSLWGAKDTQYF	TGTGCCAGCAGTTTATGGGGGGCGAAAGATACGCAGTATTTT
TRBV7-2	many	TRBJ2-3	TRBD2	CASSSLAGSPDTQYF	TGTGCCAGCAGCTCCTTAGCGGGAAGTCCAGATACGCAGTATTTT
TRBV15	few	TRBJ2-1	-	CATSRDPRSSNEQFF	TGTGCCACCAGCAGAGACCCACGTAGCAGCAATGAGCAGTTCTTC
TRBV29-1	-	TRBJ2-3	-	CSVAWAGRRTDTQYF	TGCAGCGTTGCCTGGGCAGGGCGAAGGACAGATACGCAGTATTTT
TRBV20-1	-	TRBJ2-5	TRBD1	CSAPNRGRGETQYF	TGCAGTGCACCCAACAGGGGGCGCGGGGAGACCCAGTACTTC
TRBV4-1	many	TRBJ1-1	-	CASSQGQMNTEAFF	TGCGCCAGCAGCCAAGGACAGATGAACACTGAAGCTTTCTTT
TRBV18	many	TRBJ2-7	TRBD1	CASSPPPATGASYEQYF	TGTGCCAGCTCACCACCGCCGGCAACAGGGGCCTCCTACGAGCAGTACTTC
TRBV7-7	-	TRBJ2-6	-	CASSLGGGGPGANVLTF	TGTGCTAGCAGCTTAGGGGGGGGCGGCCCTGGGGCCAACGTCCTGACTTTC
TRBV7-8	-	TRBJ2-7	-	CASSSPRDGYEQYF	TGTGCCAGCAGCTCACCCCGAGACGGCTACGAGCAGTACTTC
TRBV2	-	TRBJ2-2	-	CASSEVRGTGELFF	TGTGCCAGCAGTGAAGTAAGGGGCACCGGGGAGCTGTTTTTT
TRBV20-1	few	TRBJ1-6	-	CSASPRDTVSPLHF	TGCAGTGCTAGCCCCCGGGACACGGTCTCACCCCTCCACTTT
TRBV10-1	few	TRBJ2-5	-	CASSGREFRRTEETQYF	TGCGCCAGCAGTGGGAGGGAATTTCGACGTACCGAAGAGACCCAGTACTTC
TRBV2	few	TRBJ2-1	-	CATGYPLYNEQFF	TGTGCCACCGGGTACCCACTCTACAATGAGCAGTTCTTC
TRBV25-1	-	TRBJ2-7	TRBD2	CASRGTSGPTYEQYF	TGTGCCAGCAGAGGGACTAGCGGGCCTACCTACGAGCAGTACTTC
TRBV11-2	-	TRBJ1-1	-	CASSPSSGEAFF	TGTGCCAGCAGCCCATCGTCGGGTGAAGCTTTCTTT
TRBV18	-	TRBJ2-1	-	CASSGVNEQFF	TGTGCCAGCTCGGGTGTCAATGAGCAGTTCTTC